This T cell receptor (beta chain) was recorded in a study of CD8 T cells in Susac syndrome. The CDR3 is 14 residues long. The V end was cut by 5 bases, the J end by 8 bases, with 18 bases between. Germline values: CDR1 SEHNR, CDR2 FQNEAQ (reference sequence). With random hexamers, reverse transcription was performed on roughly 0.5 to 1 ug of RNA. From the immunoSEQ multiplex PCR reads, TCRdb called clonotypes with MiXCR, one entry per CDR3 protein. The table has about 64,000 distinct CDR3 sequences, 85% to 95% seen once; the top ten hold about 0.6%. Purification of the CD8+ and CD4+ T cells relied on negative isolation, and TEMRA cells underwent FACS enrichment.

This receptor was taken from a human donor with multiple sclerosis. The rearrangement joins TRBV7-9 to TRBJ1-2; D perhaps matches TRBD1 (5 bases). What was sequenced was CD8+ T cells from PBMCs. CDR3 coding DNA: TGTGCCAGCAGCGCAGGGACGGACATTCTAGGCTACACCTTC. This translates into CASSAGTDILGYTF.